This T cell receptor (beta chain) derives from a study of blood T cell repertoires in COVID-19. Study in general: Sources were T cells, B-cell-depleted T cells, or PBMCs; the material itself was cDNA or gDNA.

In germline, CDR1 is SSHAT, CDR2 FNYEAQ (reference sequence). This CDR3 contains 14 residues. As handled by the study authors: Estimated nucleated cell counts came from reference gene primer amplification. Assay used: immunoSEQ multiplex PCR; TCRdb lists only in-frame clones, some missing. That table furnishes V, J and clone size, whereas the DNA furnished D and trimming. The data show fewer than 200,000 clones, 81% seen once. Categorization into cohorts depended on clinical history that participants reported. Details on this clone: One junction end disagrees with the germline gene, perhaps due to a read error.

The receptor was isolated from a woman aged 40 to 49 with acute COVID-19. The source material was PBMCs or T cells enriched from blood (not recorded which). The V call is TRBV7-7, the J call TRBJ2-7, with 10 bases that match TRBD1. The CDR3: CASSSGTGEYEQYF. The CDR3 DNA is TGTGCTAGCAGCTCCGGGACAGGGGAATACGAGCAGTACTTC.